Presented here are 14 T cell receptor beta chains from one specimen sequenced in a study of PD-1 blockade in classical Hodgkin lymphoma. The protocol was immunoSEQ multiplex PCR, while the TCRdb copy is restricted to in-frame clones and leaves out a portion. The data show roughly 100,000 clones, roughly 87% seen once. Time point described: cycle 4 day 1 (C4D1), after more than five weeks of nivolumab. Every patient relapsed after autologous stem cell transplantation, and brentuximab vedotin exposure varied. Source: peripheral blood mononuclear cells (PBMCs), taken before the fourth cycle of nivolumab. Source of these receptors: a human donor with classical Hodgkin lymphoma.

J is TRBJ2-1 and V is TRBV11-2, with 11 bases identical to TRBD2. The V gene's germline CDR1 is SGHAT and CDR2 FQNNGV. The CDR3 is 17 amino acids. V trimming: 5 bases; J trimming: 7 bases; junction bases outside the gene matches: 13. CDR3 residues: CASSLGISGRAENEQFF. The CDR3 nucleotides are TGTGCCAGCAGCCTAGGGATTAGCGGGAGGGCCGAAAATGAGCAGTTCTTC. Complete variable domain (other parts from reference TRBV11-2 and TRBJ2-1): EAGVAQSPRYKIIEKRQSVAFWCNPISGHATLYWYQQILGQGPKLLIQFQNNGVVDDSQLPKDRFSAERLKGVDSTLKIQPAKLEDSAVYLCASSLGISGRAENEQFFGPGTRLTVL.

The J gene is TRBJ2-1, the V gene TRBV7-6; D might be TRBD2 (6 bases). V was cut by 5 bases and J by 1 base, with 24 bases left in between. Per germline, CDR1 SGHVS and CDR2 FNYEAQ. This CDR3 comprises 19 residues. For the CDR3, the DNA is TGTGCCAGCAGCCCTACCCGGGCCACGGGAGCCCTTTCCTACAATGAGCAGTTCTTC. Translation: CASSPTRATGALSYNEQFF.

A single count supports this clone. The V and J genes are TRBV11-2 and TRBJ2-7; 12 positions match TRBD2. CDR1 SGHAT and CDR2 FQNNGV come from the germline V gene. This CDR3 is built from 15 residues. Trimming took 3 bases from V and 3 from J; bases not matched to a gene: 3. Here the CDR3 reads CASSFGTSGFYEQYF. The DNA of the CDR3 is TGTGCCAGCAGCTTTGGGACTAGCGGGTTCTACGAGCAGTACTTC.

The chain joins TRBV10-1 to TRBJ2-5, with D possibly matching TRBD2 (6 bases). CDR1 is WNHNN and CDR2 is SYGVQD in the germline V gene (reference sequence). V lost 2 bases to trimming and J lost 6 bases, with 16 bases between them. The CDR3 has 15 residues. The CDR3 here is CASSEGADYKKTQYF. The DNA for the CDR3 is TGCGCCAGCAGTGAGGGGGCGGACTACAAGAAGACCCAGTACTTC.

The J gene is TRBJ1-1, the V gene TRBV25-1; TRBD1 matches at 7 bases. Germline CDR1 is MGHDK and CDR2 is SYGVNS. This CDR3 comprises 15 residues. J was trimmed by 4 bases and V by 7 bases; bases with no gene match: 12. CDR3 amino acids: CASTRNRQGGTEAFF. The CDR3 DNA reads TGTGCCAGCACCCGGAATCGACAGGGAGGCACTGAAGCTTTCTTT.

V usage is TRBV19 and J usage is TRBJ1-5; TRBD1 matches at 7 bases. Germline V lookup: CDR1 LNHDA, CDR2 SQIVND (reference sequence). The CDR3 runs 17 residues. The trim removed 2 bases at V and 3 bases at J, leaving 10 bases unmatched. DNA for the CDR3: TGTGCCAGTAGTATACGGGAAAGGACAGGATTCAATCAGCCCCAGCATTTT. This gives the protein CASSIRERTGFNQPQHF.

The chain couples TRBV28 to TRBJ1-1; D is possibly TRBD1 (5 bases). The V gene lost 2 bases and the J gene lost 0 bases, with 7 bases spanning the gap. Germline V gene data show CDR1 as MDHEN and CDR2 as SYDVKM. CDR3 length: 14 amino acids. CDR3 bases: TGTGCCAGCAGTTTAAGGGGCTTGAACACTGAAGCTTTCTTT. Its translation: CASSLRGLNTEAFF.

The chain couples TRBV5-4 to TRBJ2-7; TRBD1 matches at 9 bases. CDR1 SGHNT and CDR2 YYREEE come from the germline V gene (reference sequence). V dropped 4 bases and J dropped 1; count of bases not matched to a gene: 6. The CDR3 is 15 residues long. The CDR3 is CASSATGGRSYEQYF. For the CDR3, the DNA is TGTGCCAGCAGCGCGACAGGGGGTAGGTCCTACGAGCAGTACTTC.

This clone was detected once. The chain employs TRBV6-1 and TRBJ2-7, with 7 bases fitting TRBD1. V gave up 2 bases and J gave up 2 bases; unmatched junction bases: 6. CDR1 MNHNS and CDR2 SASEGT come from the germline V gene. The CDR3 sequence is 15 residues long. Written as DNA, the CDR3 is TGTGCCAGCAGTGAACTAACAGGGGTCCCCTACGAGCAGTACTTC. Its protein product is CASSELTGVPYEQYF.

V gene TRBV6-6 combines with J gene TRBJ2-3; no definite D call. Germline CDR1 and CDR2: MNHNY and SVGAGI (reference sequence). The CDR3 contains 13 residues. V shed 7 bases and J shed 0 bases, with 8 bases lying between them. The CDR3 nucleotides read TGTGCCAGCACCCCTCCTAGCACAGATACGCAGTATTTT. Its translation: CASTPPSTDTQYF.

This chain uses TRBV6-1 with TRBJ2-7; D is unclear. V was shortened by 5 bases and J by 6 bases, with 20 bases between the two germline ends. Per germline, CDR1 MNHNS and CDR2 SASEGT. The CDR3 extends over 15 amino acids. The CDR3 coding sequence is TGTGCCAGCAGTCTAATCAGCTCGTTCTCCCTCGAGCAGTACTTC. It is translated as CASSLISSFSLEQYF.

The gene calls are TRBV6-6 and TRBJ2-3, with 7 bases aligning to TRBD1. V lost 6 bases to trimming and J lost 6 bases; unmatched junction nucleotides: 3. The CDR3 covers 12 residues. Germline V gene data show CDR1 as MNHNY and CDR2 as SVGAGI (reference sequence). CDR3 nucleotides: TGTGCCAGCAGGACAGGGTTGGATACGCAGTATTTT. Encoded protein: CASRTGLDTQYF.

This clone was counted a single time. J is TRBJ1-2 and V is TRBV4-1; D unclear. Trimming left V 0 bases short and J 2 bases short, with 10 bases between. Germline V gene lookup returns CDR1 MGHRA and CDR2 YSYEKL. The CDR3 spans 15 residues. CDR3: CASSQELGRNYGYTF. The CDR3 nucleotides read TGCGCCAGCAGCCAAGAGTTAGGACGGAACTATGGCTACACCTTC.

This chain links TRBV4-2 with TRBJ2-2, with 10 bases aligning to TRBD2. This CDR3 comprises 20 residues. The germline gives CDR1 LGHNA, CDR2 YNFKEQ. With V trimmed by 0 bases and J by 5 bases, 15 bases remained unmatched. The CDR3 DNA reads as TGTGCCAGCAGCCAAGAGTTCGCTAGCGGGAGTGAAGCGTCGACCGGGGAGCTGTTTTTT. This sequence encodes CASSQEFASGSEASTGELFF.